A selection of T cell receptor beta chains follows, all from one sample in a study of T cells in tuberculosis. Sequencing was performed with immunoSEQ multiplex PCR; in TCRdb, only in-frame clones are kept and a portion is missing. Of roughly 7,100 clones listed, 85% to 95% were seen once; the top ten hold approximately 10%. The sequencing sample was made of PBMCs. These receptor sequences come from an adult with tuberculosis. Each CDR3 is given with its conserved first and last residue. The order of the fields is D gene, clone size, J gene, V gene, CDR3 DNA, CDR3 protein. A D gene is named only where the DNA matches it firmly. The size field is filled for only some rows; it gives once, few, many or a size class.

TRBD1,NA,TRBJ1-1,TRBV5-1,TGCGCCAGCAGCTTGGCCATCACAGGGGGGCGTACTGAAGCTTTCTTT,CASSLAITGGRTEAFF
NA,NA,TRBJ2-7,TRBV30,TGTGCCTGGAGTGTACGTCGACTACTCGAGCAGTACTTC,CAWSVRRLLEQYF
NA,NA,TRBJ2-7,TRBV2,TGTGCCAGCACCGGTTTTCGCTTCGAGCAGTACTTC,CASTGFRFEQYF
NA,NA,TRBJ2-3,TRBV6-6,TGTGCCAGCAGTTACTACGGCGGGGGCACAGATACGCAGTATTTT,CASSYYGGGTDTQYF
NA,NA,TRBJ1-1,TRBV5-8,TGTGCCAGCACCTTCCACCTCGGGGGGCTGAACACTGAAGCTTTCTTT,CASTFHLGGLNTEAFF
TRBD2,NA,TRBJ2-1,TRBV7-2,TGTGCCAGCAGCTTAGTAGGAGTAGCGGGAGGCAATGAGCAGTTCTTC,CASSLVGVAGGNEQFF
TRBD1,NA,TRBJ1-1,TRBV29-1,TGCAGCTCCAACAGGGGGAACACTGAAGCTTTCTTT,CSSNRGNTEAFF
NA,NA,TRBJ1-1,TRBV30,TGTGCCTGGGCTAAGAACACTGAAGCTTTCTTT,CAWAKNTEAFF
NA,NA,TRBJ2-1,TRBV19,TGTGCCACCGATAAAACCCCTCGGGGGCAGTTCTTC,CATDKTPRGQFF
NA,NA,TRBJ1-4,TRBV2,TGTGCCAGCAGTCTTAATGAAAAACTGTTTTTT,CASSLNEKLFF
NA,NA,TRBJ2-5,TRBV23-1,TGCGCCAGCACCCCTTCCGCGGGGCTCGTCGAGACCCAGTACTTC,CASTPSAGLVETQYF
NA,NA,TRBJ1-2,TRBV7-8,TGTGCCAGCAGCTTAGACAGGGCTCTAGGTATCTATGGCTACACCTTC,CASSLDRALGIYGYTF
NA,NA,TRBJ2-3,TRBV6-5,TGTGCCAGCAGTTACGATTTCAGGGATACGCAGTATTTT,CASSYDFRDTQYF
NA,once,TRBJ1-4,TRBV7-2,TGTGCCAGCAGCTTAATTGGCGGGGGATTAGTAGTAACTAATGAAAAACTGTTTTTT,CASSLIGGGLVVTNEKLFF
NA,NA,TRBJ2-4,TRBV21-1,TGTGCCAGCAGGGACTCCAGGTTGTCGGGCATTCAGTACTTC,CASRDSRLSGIQYF
TRBD2,NA,TRBJ2-1,TRBV2,TGTGCCAGCAGTGAGTGGGGCGGGGGGGCCTCCAATGAGCAGTTCTTC,CASSEWGGGASNEQFF
NA,NA,TRBJ1-1,TRBV7-3,TGTGCCAGCAGCACCGGGGGGACTGAAGCTTTCTTT,CASSTGGTEAFF
TRBD1,NA,TRBJ2-7,TRBV19,TGTGCCAGTAGTATCAGGGCCCCCGGGACAGGAATCGAGCAGTACTTC,CASSIRAPGTGIEQYF
NA,NA,TRBJ1-5,TRBV5-5,TGTGCCAGCAGCTTGGTGGCAGGGGCTATAAATCAGCCCCAGCATTTT,CASSLVAGAINQPQHF
NA,NA,TRBJ1-2,TRBV5-1,TGCGCCAGCAGTTCCGGGAGCCTCTATGGCTACACCTTC,CASSSGSLYGYTF
NA,NA,TRBJ2-5,TRBV7-8,TGTGCCAGCAGCTCGCTACGTCAAGAGACCCAGTACTTC,CASSSLRQETQYF
NA,NA,TRBJ2-3,TRBV6-1,TGTGCCAGCAGTGAGCCAGGTACAGATACGCAGTATTTT,CASSEPGTDTQYF
TRBD1,NA,TRBJ1-4,TRBV30,TGTGCCTGGAAAAGACAGGGAGGCGAAAAACTGTTTTTT,CAWKRQGGEKLFF
NA,NA,TRBJ1-2,TRBV5-4,TGTGCCAGCCCAGGAAAGACCTATGGCTACACCTTC,CASPGKTYGYTF
NA,NA,TRBJ2-5,TRBV7-3,TGTGCCAGCAGCGCCCAACCGGGTTCCCCAGAGACCCAGTACTTC,CASSAQPGSPETQYF
TRBD1,NA,TRBJ1-1,TRBV19,TGTGCCAGTAGTATTTATCCAGGGGGTGAAGCTTTCTTT,CASSIYPGGEAFF